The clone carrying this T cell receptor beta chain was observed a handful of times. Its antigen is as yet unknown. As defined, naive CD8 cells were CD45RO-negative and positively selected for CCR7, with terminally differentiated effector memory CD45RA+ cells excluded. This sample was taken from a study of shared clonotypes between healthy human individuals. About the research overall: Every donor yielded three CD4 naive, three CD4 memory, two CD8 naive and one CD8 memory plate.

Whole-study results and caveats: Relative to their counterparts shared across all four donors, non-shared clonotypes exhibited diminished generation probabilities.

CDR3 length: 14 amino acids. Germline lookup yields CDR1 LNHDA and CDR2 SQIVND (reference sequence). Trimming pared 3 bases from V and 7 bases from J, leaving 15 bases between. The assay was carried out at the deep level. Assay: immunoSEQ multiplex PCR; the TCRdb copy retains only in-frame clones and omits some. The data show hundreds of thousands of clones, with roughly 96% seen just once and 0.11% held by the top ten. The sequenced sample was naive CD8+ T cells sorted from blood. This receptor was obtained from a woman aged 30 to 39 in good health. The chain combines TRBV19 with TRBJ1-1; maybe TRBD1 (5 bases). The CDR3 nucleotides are TGTGCCAGTAGTATTGGGGGGAATCTCGGTGAAGCTTTCTTT. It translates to CASSIGGNLGEAFF.